This paragraph reports one T cell receptor beta chain. Its antigen is unidentified. This specimen belongs to a study of OX40 agonist ivuxolimab in advanced cancers. Study-wide results and caveats: Dosing at 0.1 to 3.0 mg/kg was accompanied by clonal expansion of CD4+ and CD8+ blood T cells by week 6.

Some clones are missing from TCRdb's copy, which holds only in-frame ones; the method was immunoSEQ multiplex PCR. In the table there are about 150,000 clones, 94% of which are singletons. Unmatched junction bases numbered 6, after V lost 5 bases and J lost 5 bases. Germline CDR1 SEHNR, CDR2 FQNEAQ (reference sequence). This CDR3 is 14 amino acids long. The receptor was isolated from an adult with an advanced solid tumor such as melanoma, head and neck, liver or kidney cancer. The sequencing here drew on CD4+ or CD8+ T cells sorted from blood, taken in a trial of the OX40 agonist ivuxolimab. V usage is TRBV7-9 and J usage is TRBJ1-1; 9 bases agree with TRBD1. The CDR3 loop reads CASSTGQGMTEAFF. In nucleotides, the CDR3 is TGTGCCAGCAGCACGGGACAGGGAATGACTGAAGCTTTCTTT.